The table lists the clone carrying this TCR beta chain with a few counts. Its target is not known. After constant-region reverse-primer amplification, full-length variable regions underwent semi-nested PCR with Nested Universal Primer A. TCRdb reanalysed the 5' RACE reads using MiXCR and keeps one entry per CDR3 protein. The table has 25,000 to 40,000 distinct CDR3 sequences, approximately 25% seen once. CD4+CD45RO+CD25- cells were isolated as memory CD4+ T cells. Trimming took off 6 bases at V and 1 base at J, with 16 bases between the two ends. The CDR3 runs 15 residues. Per germline, CDR1 MDHEN and CDR2 SYDVKM. Study observations and caveats: The larger-cohort validation was restricted to a single TCR beta V-J rearrangement rather than whole repertoires. The TCR gene usage of tumor memory CD4+ T cells clustered together with blood and lymph node memory CD4+ cells and with lymph node naive CD4+ cells.

The rearrangement joins TRBV28 to TRBJ2-7, with D perhaps matching TRBD1 (6 bases). This sequence originates from a female donor with breast cancer. The sequenced sample consisted of memory CD4+ T cells sorted from blood. Subset meaning: memory CD4+ T cells, CD4+CD45RO+CD25-. CDR3 DNA sequence: TGTGCCAGCAGCCTTGACAGGTTTCTATCCTACGAGCAGTACTTC. Translating gives CASSLDRFLSYEQYF.